This T cell receptor (beta chain) was obtained from a study of blood T cell repertoires in COVID-19. This clone has just one count. TCRdb keeps only in-frame clones here, not all; method: immunoSEQ multiplex PCR. The table records under 40,000 clones, 80% to 95% of them present only once. The specimen sequenced was peripheral blood. This TCR was sampled from a male donor with active COVID-19.

This chain's CDR3 is CASSIGGPRGAFF. CDR3 sequence (DNA): TGTGCCAGTAGTATAGGGGGACCCAGGGGGGCTTTCTTT. The chain is built from TRBV19 and TRBJ1-1; TRBD1 matches 7 bases. The V gene end was trimmed by 1 base and the J gene end by 11 bases; junction bases not matched to a gene: 7. Germline lookup yields CDR1 LNHDA and CDR2 SQIVND (reference sequence). The CDR3 length is 13 residues.